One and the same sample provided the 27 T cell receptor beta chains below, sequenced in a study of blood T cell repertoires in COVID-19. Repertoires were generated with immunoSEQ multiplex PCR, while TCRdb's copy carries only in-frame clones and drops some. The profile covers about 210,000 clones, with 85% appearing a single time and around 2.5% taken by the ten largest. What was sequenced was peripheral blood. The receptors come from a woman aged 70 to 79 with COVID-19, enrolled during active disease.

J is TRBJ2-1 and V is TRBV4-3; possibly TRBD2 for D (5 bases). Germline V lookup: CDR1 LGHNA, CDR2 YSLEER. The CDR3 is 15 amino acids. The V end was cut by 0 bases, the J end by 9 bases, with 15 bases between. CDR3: CASSQEGRPVGEQFF. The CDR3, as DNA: TGCGCCAGCAGCCAAGAAGGGAGACCTGTAGGTGAGCAGTTCTTC.

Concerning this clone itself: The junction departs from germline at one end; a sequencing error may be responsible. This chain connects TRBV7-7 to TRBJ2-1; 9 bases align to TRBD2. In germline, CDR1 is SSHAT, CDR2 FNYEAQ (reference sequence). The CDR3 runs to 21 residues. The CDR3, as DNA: TGTGCTAGCAGCTTACGTAGTGGGATTTACTTTGGCGGGGGGGCTCGGAATGAGCAGTTCTTC. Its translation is CASSLRSGIYFGGGARNEQFF.

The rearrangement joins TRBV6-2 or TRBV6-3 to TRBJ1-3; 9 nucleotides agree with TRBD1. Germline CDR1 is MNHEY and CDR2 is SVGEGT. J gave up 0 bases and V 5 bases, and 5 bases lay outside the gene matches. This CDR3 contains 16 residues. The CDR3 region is CASSNNRGLSGNTIYF. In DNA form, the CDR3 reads TGTGCCAGCAGTAACAACAGGGGGCTCTCTGGAAACACCATATATTTT.

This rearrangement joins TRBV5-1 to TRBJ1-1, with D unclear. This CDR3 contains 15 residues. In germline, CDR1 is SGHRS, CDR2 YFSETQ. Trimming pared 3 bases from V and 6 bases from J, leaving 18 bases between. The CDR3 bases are TGCGCCAGCAGCTCTCAATGGGTCGGGGATTCTGAAGCTTTCTTT. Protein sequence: CASSSQWVGDSEAFF.

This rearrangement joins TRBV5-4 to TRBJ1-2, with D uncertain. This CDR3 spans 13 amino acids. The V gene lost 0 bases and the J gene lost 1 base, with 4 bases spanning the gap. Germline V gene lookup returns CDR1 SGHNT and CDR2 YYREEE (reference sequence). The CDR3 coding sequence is TGTGCCAGCAGCTTGGGAGTTAACTATGGCTACACCTTC. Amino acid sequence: CASSLGVNYGYTF.

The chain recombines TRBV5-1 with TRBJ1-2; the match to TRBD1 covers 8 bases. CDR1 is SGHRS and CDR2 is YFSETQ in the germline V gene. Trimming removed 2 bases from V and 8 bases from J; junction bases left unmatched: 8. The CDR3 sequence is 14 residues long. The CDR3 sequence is CASSFGNRGSGYTF. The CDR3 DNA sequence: TGCGCCAGCAGCTTCGGAAACAGGGGGAGCGGCTACACCTTC.

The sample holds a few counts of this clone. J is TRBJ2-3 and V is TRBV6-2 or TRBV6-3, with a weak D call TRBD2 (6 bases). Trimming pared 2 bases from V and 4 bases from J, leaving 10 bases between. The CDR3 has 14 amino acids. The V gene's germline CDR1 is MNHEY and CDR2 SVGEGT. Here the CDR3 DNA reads TGTGCCAGCAGTTACGCTAGCGTACCAGATACGCAGTATTTT. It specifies CASSYASVPDTQYF.

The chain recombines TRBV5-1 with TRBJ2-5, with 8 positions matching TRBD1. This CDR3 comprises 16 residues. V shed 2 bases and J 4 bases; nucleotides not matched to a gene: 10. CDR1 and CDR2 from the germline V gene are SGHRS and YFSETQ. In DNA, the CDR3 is TGCGCCAGCAGCTTTCAGGGTCAGGGGGCCGGAGAGACCCAGTACTTC. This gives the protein CASSFQGQGAGETQYF. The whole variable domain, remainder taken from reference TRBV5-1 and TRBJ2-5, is KAGVTQTPRYLIKTRGQQVTLSCSPISGHRSVSWYQQTPGQGLQFLFEYFSETQRNKGNFPGRFSGRQFSNSRSEMNVSTLELGDSALYLCASSFQGQGAGETQYFGPGTRLLVL.

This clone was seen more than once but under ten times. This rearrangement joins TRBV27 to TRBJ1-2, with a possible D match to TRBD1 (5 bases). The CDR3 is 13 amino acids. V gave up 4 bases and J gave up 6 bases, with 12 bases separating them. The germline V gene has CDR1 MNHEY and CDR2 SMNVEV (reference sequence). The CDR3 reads CASSYIAGDGYTF. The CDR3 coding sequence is TGTGCCAGCAGTTACATCGCGGGGGATGGCTACACCTTC.

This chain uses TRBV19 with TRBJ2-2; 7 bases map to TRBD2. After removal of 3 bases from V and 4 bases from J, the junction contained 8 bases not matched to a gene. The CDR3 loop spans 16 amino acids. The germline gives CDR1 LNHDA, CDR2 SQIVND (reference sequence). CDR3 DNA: TGTGCCAGTAGTATCGGGGCTAGCGGCTTCACCGGGGAGCTGTTTTTT. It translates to CASSIGASGFTGELFF.

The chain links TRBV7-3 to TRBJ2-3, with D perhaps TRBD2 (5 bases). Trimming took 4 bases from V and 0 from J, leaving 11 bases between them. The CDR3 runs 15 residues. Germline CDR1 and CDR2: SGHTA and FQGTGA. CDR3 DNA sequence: TGTGCCAGCAGCTCAAGGAGGACTAGCACAGATACGCAGTATTTT. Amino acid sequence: CASSSRRTSTDTQYF.

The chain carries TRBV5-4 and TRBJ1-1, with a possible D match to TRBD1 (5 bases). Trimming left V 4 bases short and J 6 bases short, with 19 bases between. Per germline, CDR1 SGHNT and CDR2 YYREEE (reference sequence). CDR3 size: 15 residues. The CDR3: CASSPPGQLIAEAFF. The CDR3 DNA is TGTGCCAGCAGCCCCCCAGGGCAGTTGATCGCTGAAGCTTTCTTT.

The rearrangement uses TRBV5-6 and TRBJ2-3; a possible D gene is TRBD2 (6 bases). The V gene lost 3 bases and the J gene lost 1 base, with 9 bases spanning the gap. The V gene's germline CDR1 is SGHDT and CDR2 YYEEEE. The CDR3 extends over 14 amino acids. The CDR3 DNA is TGTGCCAGCAGCTCCGGGGGTGGCACAGATACGCAGTATTTT. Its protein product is CASSSGGGTDTQYF.

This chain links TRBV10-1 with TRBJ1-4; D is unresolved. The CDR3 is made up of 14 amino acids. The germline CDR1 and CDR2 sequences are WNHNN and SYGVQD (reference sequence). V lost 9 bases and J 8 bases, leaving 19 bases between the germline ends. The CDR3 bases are TGCGCCAGTCGTGCAGGAGGTCTCGAGGAAAAACTGTTTTTT. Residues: CASRAGGLEEKLFF.

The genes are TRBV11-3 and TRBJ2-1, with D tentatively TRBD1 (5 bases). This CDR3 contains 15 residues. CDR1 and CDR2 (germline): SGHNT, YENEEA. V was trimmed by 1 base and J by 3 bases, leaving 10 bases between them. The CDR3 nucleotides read TGTGCCAGCAGCTTAGGGCGCCAGGGCTACAATGAGCAGTTCTTC. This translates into CASSLGRQGYNEQFF.

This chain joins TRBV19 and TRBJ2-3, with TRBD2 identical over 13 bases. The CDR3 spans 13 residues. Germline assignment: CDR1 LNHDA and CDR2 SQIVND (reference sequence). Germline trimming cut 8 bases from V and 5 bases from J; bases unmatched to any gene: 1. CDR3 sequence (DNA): TGTGCCAGTGGGACTAGCGGGATAGATACGCAGTATTTT. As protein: CASGTSGIDTQYF.

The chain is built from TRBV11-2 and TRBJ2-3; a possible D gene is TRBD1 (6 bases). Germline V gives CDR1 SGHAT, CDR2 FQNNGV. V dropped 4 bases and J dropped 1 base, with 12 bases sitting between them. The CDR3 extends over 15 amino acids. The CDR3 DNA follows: TGTGCCAGCAGCTATACAGGGAGAGGCACAGATACGCAGTATTTT. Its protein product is CASSYTGRGTDTQYF.

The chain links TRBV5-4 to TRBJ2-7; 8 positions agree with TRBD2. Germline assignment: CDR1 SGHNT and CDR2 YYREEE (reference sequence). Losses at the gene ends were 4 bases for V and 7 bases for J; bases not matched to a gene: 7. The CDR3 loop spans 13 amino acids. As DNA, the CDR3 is TGTGCCAGCAGCCGTAGCGGGAAGAGAGAGCAGTACTTC. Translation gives CASSRSGKREQYF.

The CDR3 loop is CASSLARGLAVFQETQYF. In nucleotides, the CDR3 is TGTGCCAGCAGCTTAGCAAGGGGACTAGCAGTATTCCAAGAGACCCAGTACTTC. The genes are TRBV7-9 and TRBJ2-5, with 9 bases matching TRBD2. This CDR3 has 18 amino acids. Trimming cost V 0 bases and J 1 base; bases outside gene matches: 9. CDR1 and CDR2 from the germline V gene are SEHNR and FQNEAQ (reference sequence).

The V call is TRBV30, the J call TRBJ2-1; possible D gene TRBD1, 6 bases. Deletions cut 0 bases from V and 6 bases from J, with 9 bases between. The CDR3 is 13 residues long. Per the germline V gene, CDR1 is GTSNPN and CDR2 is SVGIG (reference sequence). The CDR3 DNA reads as TGTGCCTGGAGTGTAGACAGGATCAATGAGCAGTTCTTC. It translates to CAWSVDRINEQFF.

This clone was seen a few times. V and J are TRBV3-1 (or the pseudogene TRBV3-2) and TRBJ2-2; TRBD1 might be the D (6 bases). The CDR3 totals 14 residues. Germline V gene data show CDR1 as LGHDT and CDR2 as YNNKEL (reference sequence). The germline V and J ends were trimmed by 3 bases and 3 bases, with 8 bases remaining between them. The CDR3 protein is CASSQRQDTGELFF. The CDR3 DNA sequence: TGTGCCAGCAGCCAGCGACAGGACACCGGGGAGCTGTTTTTT.

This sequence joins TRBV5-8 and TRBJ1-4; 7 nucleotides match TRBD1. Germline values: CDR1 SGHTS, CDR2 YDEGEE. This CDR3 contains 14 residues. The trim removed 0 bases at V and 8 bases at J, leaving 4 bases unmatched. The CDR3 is CASSLGQGIEKLFF. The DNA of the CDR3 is TGTGCCAGCAGCTTGGGACAGGGTATCGAAAAACTGTTTTTT.

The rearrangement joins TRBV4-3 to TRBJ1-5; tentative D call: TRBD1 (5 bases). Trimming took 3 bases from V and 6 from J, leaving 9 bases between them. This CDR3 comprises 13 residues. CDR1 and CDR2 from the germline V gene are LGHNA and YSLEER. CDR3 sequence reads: CASSQDTGQPQHF. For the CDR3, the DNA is TGCGCCAGCAGCCAGGATACAGGTCAGCCCCAGCATTTT.

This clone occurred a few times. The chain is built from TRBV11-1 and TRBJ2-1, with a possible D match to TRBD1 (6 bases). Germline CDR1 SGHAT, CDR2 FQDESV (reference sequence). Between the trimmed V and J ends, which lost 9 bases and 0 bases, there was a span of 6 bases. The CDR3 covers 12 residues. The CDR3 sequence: CARDSSYNEQFF. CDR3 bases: TGTGCCAGGGACAGCTCCTACAATGAGCAGTTCTTC.

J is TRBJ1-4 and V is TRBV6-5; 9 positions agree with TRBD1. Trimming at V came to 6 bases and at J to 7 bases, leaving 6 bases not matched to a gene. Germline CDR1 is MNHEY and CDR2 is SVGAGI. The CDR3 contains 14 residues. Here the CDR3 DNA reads TGTGCCAGCAGCCGGGACAGGGAAGGTGAAAAACTGTTTTTT. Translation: CASSRDREGEKLFF.

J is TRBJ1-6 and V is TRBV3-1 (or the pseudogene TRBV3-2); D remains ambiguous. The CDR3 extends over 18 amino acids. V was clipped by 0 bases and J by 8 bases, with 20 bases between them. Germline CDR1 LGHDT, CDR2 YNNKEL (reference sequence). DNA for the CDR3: TGTGCCAGCAGCCAAGAGGTTCTGAGTGTGTCGTCTGATTCACCCCTCCACTTT. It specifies CASSQEVLSVSSDSPLHF.

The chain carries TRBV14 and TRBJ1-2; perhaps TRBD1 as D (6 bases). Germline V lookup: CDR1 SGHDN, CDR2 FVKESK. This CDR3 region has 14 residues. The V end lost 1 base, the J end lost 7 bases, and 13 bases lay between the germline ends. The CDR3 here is CASSQVTSGAGYTF. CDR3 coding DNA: TGTGCCAGCAGCCAAGTGACGTCAGGGGCTGGCTACACCTTC.